Presented here are 11 T cell receptor beta chains from one specimen sequenced in a study of neurological immune-mediated disorders. TCRdb redid the calling of the 5' RACE reads with MiXCR, one entry per CDR3 protein. The sample contains 40,000 to 55,000 distinct CDR3 sequences, 10% of which appear only once. The sample comprised PBMCs. The source is a middle-aged woman with HTLV-1-associated myelopathy (HAM/TSP).

This clonotype has a count of ten or more. The genes are TRBV5-1 and TRBJ2-7; TRBD1 is a possible D gene (7 bases). This CDR3 is 15 amino acids long. In germline, CDR1 is SGHRS, CDR2 YFSETQ. Trimming shortened V by 3 bases and J by 1 base, and 14 bases separated the two germline ends. This CDR3 is CASSSLTGTSYEQYF. As DNA, the CDR3 is TGCGCCAGCAGCTCCCTGACAGGGACTTCCTACGAGCAGTACTTC.

This clonotype came up many times. For the CDR3, the DNA is TGTGCCAGCAGCTTAGCCTCCGGGACAGCCTACGAGCAGTACTTC. This gives the protein CASSLASGTAYEQYF. The V and J genes are TRBV7-3 and TRBJ2-7; 7 bases align to TRBD1. Trimming at V came to 2 bases and at J to 2 bases, leaving 6 bases not matched to a gene. The CDR3 has 15 amino acids. Germline values: CDR1 SGHTA, CDR2 FQGTGA.

This clonotype was observed at least ten times. This chain connects TRBV27 to TRBJ2-7; perhaps TRBD1 as D (6 bases). Germline loops: CDR1 MNHEY, CDR2 SMNVEV (reference sequence). The V gene lost 4 bases and the J gene lost 4 bases, with 20 bases spanning the gap. The CDR3 covers 16 residues. Here the CDR3 DNA reads TGTGCCAGCAGTTCCTCCACAGGGTCGAGGAGTTACGAGCAGTACTTC. Its translation: CASSSSTGSRSYEQYF.

This clonotype was found many times. The rearrangement links TRBV7-2 to TRBJ2-5; 10 nucleotides match TRBD2. Germline V CDR1 and CDR2: SGHTA, FQGNSA. The V and J ends lost 1 base and 3 bases, in that order; junction bases with no gene match: 2. This CDR3 has 15 amino acids. The CDR3 DNA is TGTGCCAGCAGCTTAGTTGGGACTAGCGAAGAGACCCAGTACTTC. Protein: CASSLVGTSEETQYF.

This clonotype was detected ten times or more. The CDR3 spells CASSSPRGTRGRPQHF. The CDR3, as DNA: TGTGCCAGCAGCTCCCCGAGGGGCACACGAGGGAGGCCCCAGCATTTT. The chain employs TRBV21-1 and TRBJ1-5; the table's D gene call, TRBD1, was not cross checked with the DNA. TRBV21-1 is a pseudogene locus. The CDR3 has 16 residues.

This clonotype occurred many times. The V gene is TRBV11-2, the J gene TRBJ2-1; no clear D. The CDR3 length is 15 residues. Germline CDR1 SGHAT, CDR2 FQNNGV. V was cut by 1 base and J by 0 bases, with 7 bases left in between. The CDR3 here is CASSLAVNSYNEQFF. CDR3 nucleotides: TGTGCCAGCAGCTTAGCGGTCAACTCCTACAATGAGCAGTTCTTC.

This clonotype was picked up many times. The V gene is TRBV5-4, the J gene TRBJ2-7, with 8 bases matching TRBD1. CDR1 is SGHNT, CDR2 YYREEE, per germline (reference sequence). The CDR3 runs to 13 residues. The CDR3 loop is CVTARTGRDEQYF. CDR3 in DNA: TGTGTCACAGCACGGACAGGGCGGGACGAGCAGTACTTC. Combining the CDR3 with reference TRBV5-4 and TRBJ2-7 gives the whole variable domain ETGVTQSPTHLIKTRGQQVTLRCSSQSGHNTVSWYQQALGQGPQFIFQYYREEENGRGNFPPRFSGLQFPNYSSELNVNALELDDSALYLCVTARTGRDEQYFGPGTRLTVT.

At least ten counts were recorded for this clonotype. J is TRBJ1-1 and V is TRBV6-2 or TRBV6-3; no clear D gene. Germline V CDR1 and CDR2: MNHEY, SVGEGT. This CDR3 region has 11 residues. Trimming left V 0 bases short and J 10 bases short, with 6 bases between. This CDR3 is CASSYSLAAFF. In DNA, the CDR3 is TGTGCCAGCAGTTACTCTCTTGCAGCTTTCTTT.

In its sample, this clonotype was seen many times. The CDR3 loop is CASSEYPDGTTEQYF. CDR3 sequence (DNA): TGCGCCAGCAGTGAATACCCGGACGGAACTACCGAGCAGTACTTC. The chain has TRBV10-2 and TRBJ2-7; D uncertain. The CDR3 spans 15 residues. With 3 bases removed from V and 6 bases from J, the gap between germline ends came to 18 bases. Per germline, CDR1 WSHSY and CDR2 SAAADI.

This clonotype was detected ten times or more. This rearrangement joins TRBV9 to TRBJ1-2; D remains ambiguous. The CDR3 runs 14 residues. Trimming removed 0 bases at V and 3 bases at J, with 9 bases between. Per the germline V gene, CDR1 is SGDLS and CDR2 is YYNGEE. The CDR3 coding sequence is TGTGCCAGCAGCGTAGGGCCGGAGGACTATGGCTACACCTTC. This translates into CASSVGPEDYGYTF.

The J gene is TRBJ2-5, the V gene TRBV3-1, with TRBD2 matching over 12 bases. The CDR3 runs to 15 residues. Germline CDR1 LGHDT, CDR2 YNNKEL (reference sequence). V lost 5 bases and J lost 2; bases outside the gene matches: 3. This CDR3 reads CASSVGTSGQETQYF. The CDR3 DNA is TGTGCCAGCAGCGTTGGGACTAGCGGGCAAGAGACCCAGTACTTC.